Listed below are T cell receptor beta chains from one sample, sequenced in a study of CD8 T cells in ankylosing spondylitis. TCRdb processed the 5' RACE reads anew with MiXCR; each CDR3 protein has one entry. In the table there are some 130,000 distinct CDR3 sequences, 17% of which are singletons. The specimen sequenced was blood, either unsorted or a sorted T cell fraction (not recorded which). Receptors originate from a male donor with ankylosing spondylitis. The CDR3 runs from the conserved cysteine through the conserved F or W. Each record gives: V gene, clone size, J gene, D gene, CDR3 protein, CDR3 DNA. D genes are given only for firm matches. Size values are once, few and many counts, or a class for expanded clones, and some rows have none.

v_gene: TRBV28
abundance: -
j_gene: TRBJ2-7
d_gene: TRBD1
CDR3aa: CASGVQGAGHEQYF
CDR3nt: TGTGCCAGCGGCGTCCAGGGGGCGGGCCACGAGCAGTACTTC

v_gene: TRBV4-1
abundance: few
j_gene: TRBJ1-1
d_gene: TRBD1
CDR3aa: CASSQGVTGGMNTEAFF
CDR3nt: TGCGCCAGCAGCCAAGGGGTGACAGGGGGGATGAACACTGAAGCTTTCTTT

v_gene: TRBV9
abundance: few
j_gene: TRBJ2-6
d_gene: -
CDR3aa: CASSVVQSGANVLTF
CDR3nt: TGTGCCAGCAGCGTAGTGCAGTCTGGGGCCAACGTCCTGACTTTC

v_gene: TRBV24-1
abundance: few
j_gene: TRBJ1-5
d_gene: -
CDR3aa: CATSDGNSNQPQHF
CDR3nt: TGTGCCACCAGTGATGGAAATAGCAATCAGCCCCAGCATTTT

v_gene: TRBV5-1
abundance: few
j_gene: TRBJ2-1
d_gene: TRBD2
CDR3aa: CASSSHRTSGDNEQFF
CDR3nt: TGCGCCAGCAGCTCACACAGGACTAGCGGAGACAATGAGCAGTTCTTC

v_gene: TRBV11-1
abundance: few
j_gene: TRBJ2-1
d_gene: -
CDR3aa: CASSLYSFGGPRTYNEQFF
CDR3nt: TGTGCCAGCAGCTTATATTCTTTCGGGGGGCCGAGGACCTACAATGAGCAGTTCTTC

v_gene: TRBV9
abundance: few
j_gene: TRBJ2-5
d_gene: TRBD2
CDR3aa: CASSVTSGRGETQYF
CDR3nt: TGTGCCAGCAGCGTGACTAGCGGGCGGGGAGAGACCCAGTACTTC

v_gene: TRBV29-1
abundance: -
j_gene: TRBJ1-1
d_gene: TRBD1
CDR3aa: CSVLSTGDTEAFF
CDR3nt: TGCAGCGTTCTTAGCACAGGGGACACTGAAGCTTTCTTT

v_gene: TRBV9
abundance: -
j_gene: TRBJ2-1
d_gene: -
CDR3aa: CASSPRLWAEEQFF
CDR3nt: TGTGCCAGCAGCCCTAGGCTCTGGGCGGAGGAGCAGTTCTTC

v_gene: TRBV29-1
abundance: -
j_gene: TRBJ1-2
d_gene: -
CDR3aa: CSVEEGRGEGYTF
CDR3nt: TGCAGCGTTGAAGAAGGCAGGGGCGAAGGCTACACCTTC

v_gene: TRBV21-1
abundance: few
j_gene: TRBJ2-5
d_gene: -
CDR3aa: CASSNNLAGYQETQYF
CDR3nt: TGTGCCAGCAGCAATAACCTAGCGGGGTACCAAGAGACCCAGTACTTC

v_gene: TRBV12-3/TRBV12-4
abundance: once
j_gene: TRBJ2-7
d_gene: TRBD1
CDR3aa: CASTERTGAAYGQYF
CDR3nt: TGTGCCAGCACCGAACGGACAGGGGCGGCCTACGGGCAGTACTTC

v_gene: TRBV9
abundance: few
j_gene: TRBJ2-7
d_gene: TRBD2
CDR3aa: CASSPRLTSGSSYEQYF
CDR3nt: TGTGCCAGCAGCCCTCGATTGACTAGCGGGAGCTCCTACGAGCAGTACTTC

v_gene: TRBV2
abundance: -
j_gene: TRBJ2-2
d_gene: -
CDR3aa: CASSEAGGSGELFF
CDR3nt: TGTGCCAGCAGTGAAGCTGGAGGATCCGGGGAGCTGTTTTTT

v_gene: TRBV4-2
abundance: few
j_gene: TRBJ1-3
d_gene: -
CDR3aa: CASSQDDRSGNTIYF
CDR3nt: TGTGCCAGCAGCCAGGATGACAGGTCTGGAAACACCATATATTTT

v_gene: TRBV6-2/TRBV6-3
abundance: -
j_gene: TRBJ2-2
d_gene: TRBD2
CDR3aa: CASSYGFELAGAIGTGELFF
CDR3nt: TGTGCCAGCAGTTACGGGTTTGAACTAGCGGGAGCGATTGGCACCGGGGAGCTGTTTTTT

v_gene: TRBV7-9
abundance: many
j_gene: TRBJ2-1
d_gene: TRBD2
CDR3aa: CASSQRGLAGMDEQFF
CDR3nt: TGTGCCAGCAGCCAGCGGGGTTTAGCGGGAATGGATGAGCAGTTCTTC

v_gene: TRBV14
abundance: -
j_gene: TRBJ2-1
d_gene: TRBD1
CDR3aa: CASSRPGQGFRNEQFF
CDR3nt: TGTGCCAGCAGCCGACCGGGACAGGGGTTCCGCAATGAGCAGTTCTTC

v_gene: TRBV12-5
abundance: few
j_gene: TRBJ2-3
d_gene: -
CDR3aa: CASASRTDTQYF
CDR3nt: TGTGCTAGTGCGTCCCGCACAGATACGCAGTATTTT

v_gene: TRBV12-3/TRBV12-4
abundance: -
j_gene: TRBJ2-1
d_gene: TRBD2
CDR3aa: CASSLSGRMNEQFF
CDR3nt: TGTGCCAGCAGTTTAAGCGGGAGGATGAATGAGCAGTTCTTC

v_gene: TRBV20-1
abundance: -
j_gene: TRBJ2-7
d_gene: TRBD1
CDR3aa: CSAKTGGRREQYF
CDR3nt: TGCAGTGCCAAGACAGGGGGCCGTCGCGAGCAGTACTTC

v_gene: TRBV19
abundance: few
j_gene: TRBJ1-5
d_gene: TRBD1
CDR3aa: CASSHGTGGMQPQHF
CDR3nt: TGTGCCAGTAGCCACGGGACAGGGGGAATGCAGCCCCAGCATTTT

v_gene: TRBV4-1
abundance: few
j_gene: TRBJ2-7
d_gene: -
CDR3aa: CASSQDFAGPIYEQYF
CDR3nt: TGCGCCAGCAGCCAAGATTTTGCAGGTCCGATCTACGAGCAGTACTTC

v_gene: TRBV7-9
abundance: few
j_gene: TRBJ2-2
d_gene: -
CDR3aa: CASSLGLGRPHTGELFF
CDR3nt: TGTGCCAGCAGCTTAGGCCTCGGGAGACCCCACACCGGGGAGCTGTTTTTT

v_gene: TRBV4-1
abundance: few
j_gene: TRBJ2-7
d_gene: -
CDR3aa: CASSRDGFYEQYF
CDR3nt: TGCGCCAGCAGCCGGGACGGATTCTACGAGCAGTACTTC

v_gene: TRBV27
abundance: -
j_gene: TRBJ2-3
d_gene: TRBD2
CDR3aa: CASTPGLTPDTQYF
CDR3nt: TGTGCCAGCACCCCGGGACTAACCCCAGATACGCAGTATTTT

v_gene: TRBV27
abundance: -
j_gene: TRBJ2-7
d_gene: -
CDR3aa: CASSLFGLQSNEQYF
CDR3nt: TGTGCCAGCAGTTTATTTGGACTCCAGTCCAACGAGCAGTACTTC

v_gene: TRBV27
abundance: few
j_gene: TRBJ1-5
d_gene: -
CDR3aa: CASRPGRTSNQPQHF
CDR3nt: TGTGCCAGCAGACCGGGCCGGACTAGCAATCAGCCCCAGCATTTT

v_gene: TRBV11-2
abundance: -
j_gene: TRBJ2-1
d_gene: -
CDR3aa: CASSFTRGIRYEQFF
CDR3nt: TGTGCCAGCAGCTTTACTAGAGGTATCCGCTATGAGCAGTTCTTC

v_gene: TRBV6-2/TRBV6-3
abundance: few
j_gene: TRBJ2-1
d_gene: -
CDR3aa: CASSYPAASSYNEQFF
CDR3nt: TGTGCCAGCAGTTACCCTGCGGCGAGCTCCTACAATGAGCAGTTCTTC

v_gene: TRBV20-1
abundance: many
j_gene: TRBJ1-2
d_gene: -
CDR3aa: CSAIFGEPATDGYTF
CDR3nt: TGCAGTGCCATTTTCGGGGAACCGGCGACCGATGGCTACACCTTC

v_gene: TRBV15
abundance: many
j_gene: TRBJ2-1
d_gene: TRBD1
CDR3aa: CATETGTAYNEQFF
CDR3nt: TGTGCCACCGAAACCGGGACAGCGTACAATGAGCAGTTCTTC

v_gene: TRBV25-1
abundance: few
j_gene: TRBJ1-2
d_gene: -
CDR3aa: CASTLADVEGYTF
CDR3nt: TGTGCCAGCACACTAGCGGACGTTGAGGGCTACACCTTC

v_gene: TRBV11-2
abundance: -
j_gene: TRBJ2-3
d_gene: -
CDR3aa: CASSLGGLALANMFSTDTQYF
CDR3nt: TGTGCCAGCAGCTTAGGGGGATTGGCGCTAGCGAACATGTTTAGCACAGATACGCAGTATTTT

v_gene: TRBV7-9
abundance: few
j_gene: TRBJ1-3
d_gene: -
CDR3aa: CASSPSEDRAIYF
CDR3nt: TGTGCCAGCAGCCCCTCTGAGGATCGGGCCATATATTTT

v_gene: TRBV27
abundance: few
j_gene: TRBJ1-4
d_gene: -
CDR3aa: CASKPEGYEKLFF
CDR3nt: TGTGCCAGCAAGCCCGAGGGTTACGAAAAACTGTTTTTT